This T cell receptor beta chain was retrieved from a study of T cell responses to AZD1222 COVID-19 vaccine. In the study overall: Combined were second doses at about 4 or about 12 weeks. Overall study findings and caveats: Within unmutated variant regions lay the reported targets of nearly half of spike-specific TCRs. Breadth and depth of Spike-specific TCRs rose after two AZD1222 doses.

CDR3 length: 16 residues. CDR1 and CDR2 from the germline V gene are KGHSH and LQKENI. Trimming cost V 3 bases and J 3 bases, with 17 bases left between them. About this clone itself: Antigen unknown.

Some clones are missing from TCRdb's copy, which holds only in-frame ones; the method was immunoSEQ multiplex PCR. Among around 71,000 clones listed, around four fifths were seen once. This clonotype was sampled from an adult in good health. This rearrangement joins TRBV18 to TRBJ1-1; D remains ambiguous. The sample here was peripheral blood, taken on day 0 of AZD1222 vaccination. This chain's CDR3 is CASSPAVGPRDTEAFF. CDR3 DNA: TGTGCCAGCTCACCGGCAGTTGGACCCCGAGACACTGAAGCTTTCTTT.